This T cell receptor (beta chain) was profiled in a study of graft-versus-host responses after intestinal transplantation. In the study overall: As for transplant type, recipients had multivisceral, liver-intestinal, or isolated intestinal grafts. Once they had received anti-thymocyte globulin induction, all recipients took tacrolimus and steroids for about three years. The study, taken as a whole, reports: Recipient-marrow GvH clones were detected, some having first appeared in ileum or blood. Allograft clonal ratios (graft-versus-host to host-versus-graft) were high in patients who had graft-donor T cell macrochimerism.

The table came from immunoSEQ multiplex PCR; TCRdb's copy has only in-frame clones and leaves some out. Here the sample spans about 23,000 clones, around three quarters being singletons. About this clone: Its target is unknown.

Processing was applied to graft tissue in order to liberate intraepithelial and lamina propria lymphocytes. With V trimmed by 0 bases and J by 9 bases, 3 bases remained unmatched. The CDR3 consists of 14 residues. The germline gives CDR1 MNHNS, CDR2 SASEGT. The chain joins TRBV6-1 to TRBJ2-5; TRBD2 matches 11 bases. The TCR was taken from a human patient who received an intestinal transplant, so some T cells may come from the graft donor. Sequenced material: ileum tissue, taken 12 days after intestinal transplant. DNA for the CDR3: TGTGCCAGCAGTGAAGCTAGCGGGGGGGACCCCCAGTACTTC. It yields the protein CASSEASGGDPQYF.